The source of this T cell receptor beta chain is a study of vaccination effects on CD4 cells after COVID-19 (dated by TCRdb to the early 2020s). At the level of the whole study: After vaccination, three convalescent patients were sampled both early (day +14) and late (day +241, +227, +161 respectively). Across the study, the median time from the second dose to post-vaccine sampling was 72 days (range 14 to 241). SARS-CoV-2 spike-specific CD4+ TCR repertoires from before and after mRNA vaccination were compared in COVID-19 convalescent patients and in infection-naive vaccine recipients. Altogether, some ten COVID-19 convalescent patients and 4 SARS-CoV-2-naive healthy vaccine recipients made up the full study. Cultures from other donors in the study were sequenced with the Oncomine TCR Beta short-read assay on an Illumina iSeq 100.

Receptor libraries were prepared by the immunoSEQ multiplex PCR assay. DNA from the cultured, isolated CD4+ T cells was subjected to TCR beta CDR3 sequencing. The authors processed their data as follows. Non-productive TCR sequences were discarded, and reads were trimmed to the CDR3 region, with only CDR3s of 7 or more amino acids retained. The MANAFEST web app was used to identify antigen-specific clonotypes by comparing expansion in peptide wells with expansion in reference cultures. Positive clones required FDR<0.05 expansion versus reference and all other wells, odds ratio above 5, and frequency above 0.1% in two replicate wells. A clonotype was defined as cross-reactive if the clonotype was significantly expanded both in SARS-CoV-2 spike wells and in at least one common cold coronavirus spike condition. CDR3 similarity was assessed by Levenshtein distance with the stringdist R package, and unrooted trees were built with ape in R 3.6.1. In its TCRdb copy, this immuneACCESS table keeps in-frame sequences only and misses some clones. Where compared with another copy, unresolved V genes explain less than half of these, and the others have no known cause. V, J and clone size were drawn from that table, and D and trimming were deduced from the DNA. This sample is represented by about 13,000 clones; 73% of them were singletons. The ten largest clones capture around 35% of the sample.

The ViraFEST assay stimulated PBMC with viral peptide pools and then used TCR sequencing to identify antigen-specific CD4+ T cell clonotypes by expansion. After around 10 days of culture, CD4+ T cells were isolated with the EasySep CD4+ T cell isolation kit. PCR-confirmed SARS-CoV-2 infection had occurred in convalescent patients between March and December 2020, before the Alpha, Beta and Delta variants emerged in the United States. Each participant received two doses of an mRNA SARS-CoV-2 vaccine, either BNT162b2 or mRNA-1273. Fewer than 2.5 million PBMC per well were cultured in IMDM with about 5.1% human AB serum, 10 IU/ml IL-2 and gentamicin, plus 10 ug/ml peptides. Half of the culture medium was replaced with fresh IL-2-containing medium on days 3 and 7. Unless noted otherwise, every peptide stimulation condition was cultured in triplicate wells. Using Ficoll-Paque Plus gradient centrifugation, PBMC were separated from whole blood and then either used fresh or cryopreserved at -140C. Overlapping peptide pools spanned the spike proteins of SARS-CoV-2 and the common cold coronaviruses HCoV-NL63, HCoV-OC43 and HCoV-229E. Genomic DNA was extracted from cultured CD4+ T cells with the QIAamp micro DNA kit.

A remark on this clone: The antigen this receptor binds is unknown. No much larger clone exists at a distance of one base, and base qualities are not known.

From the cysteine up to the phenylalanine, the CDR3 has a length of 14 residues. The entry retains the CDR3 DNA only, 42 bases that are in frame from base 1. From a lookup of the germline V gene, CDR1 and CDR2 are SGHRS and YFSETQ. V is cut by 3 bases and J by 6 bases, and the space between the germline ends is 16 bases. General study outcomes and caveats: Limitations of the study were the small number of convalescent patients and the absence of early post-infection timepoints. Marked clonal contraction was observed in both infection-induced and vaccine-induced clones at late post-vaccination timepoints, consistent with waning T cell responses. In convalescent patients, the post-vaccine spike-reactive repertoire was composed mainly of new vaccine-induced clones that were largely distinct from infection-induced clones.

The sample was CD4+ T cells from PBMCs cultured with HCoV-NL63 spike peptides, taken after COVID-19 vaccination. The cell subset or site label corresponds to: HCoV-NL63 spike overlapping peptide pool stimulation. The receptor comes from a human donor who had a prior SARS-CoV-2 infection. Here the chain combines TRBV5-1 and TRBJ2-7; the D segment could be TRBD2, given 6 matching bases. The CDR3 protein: CASSWSGLIPEQYF. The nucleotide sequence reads TGCGCCAGCAGCTGGTCAGGACTAATCCCCGAGCAGTACTTC.